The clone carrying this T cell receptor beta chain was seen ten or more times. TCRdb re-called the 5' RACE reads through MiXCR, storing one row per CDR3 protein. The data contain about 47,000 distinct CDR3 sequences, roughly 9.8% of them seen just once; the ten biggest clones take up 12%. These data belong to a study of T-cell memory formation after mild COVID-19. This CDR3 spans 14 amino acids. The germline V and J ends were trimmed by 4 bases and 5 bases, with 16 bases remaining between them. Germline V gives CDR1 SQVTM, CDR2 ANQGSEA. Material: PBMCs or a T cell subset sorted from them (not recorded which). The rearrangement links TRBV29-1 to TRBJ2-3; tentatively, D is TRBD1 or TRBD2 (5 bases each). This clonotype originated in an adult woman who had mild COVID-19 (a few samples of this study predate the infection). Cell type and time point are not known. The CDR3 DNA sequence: TGCAGCGTTGTTCTCCCGGGGACGGGAGATACGCAGTATTTT. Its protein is CSVVLPGTGDTQYF.